This entry concerns a single TCR beta chain. Its antigen is unknown. The input lacks base qualities; no much larger clone sits a single base away. Enrolling through a virtual design, the prospective study's participants ranged in age from roughly 18 to 90 years and lived across approximately 25 United States geographic areas. Cohort assignment in the prospective study relied on participant-reported clinical history from a screening survey and a study questionnaire. For ImmuneRACE Cohort 3, a participant was defined as recovered based on two consecutive negative NP/OP PCR tests, clearance by a healthcare professional, or resolution of symptoms. Each participant in the prospective study had whole blood, serum and a nasopharyngeal or oropharyngeal swab collected by mobile phlebotomists. Prospective study participants could optionally give additional blood draws and questionnaires over an approximately 2-month period. Blood samples from the prospective study were shipped frozen or at room temperature prior to DNA extraction.

TCRbeta CDR3 regions were amplified from genomic DNA using the immunoSEQ Assay, a bias-controlled multiplex PCR. The original methods were these. Nucleated cell counts per sample were estimated from amplification of reference gene primers within the assay. Sequence reads were collapsed and filtered to measure the absolute abundance of every unique TCRbeta CDR3 rearrangement. Productive Simpson clonality was computed per sample as the square root of Simpson's diversity index over productive rearrangements. Not all clones reach the TCRdb copy of this immuneACCESS table, which keeps in-frame sequences only. Checked studies attribute under half of the gap to unresolved V genes and leave the rest unexplained. That table supplies the V and J calls and clone size; D and trimming were determined from the DNA. This sample holds about 430,000 clones; 75% to 90% were observed only once. Together, the top ten hold around 1.1% of the sample.

This entry comes from a study of blood T cell repertoires in COVID-19 (dated by TCRdb to the early 2020s). In terms of the full investigation: Samples from collaborators originated in the United States, Italy and Spain and spanned both the acute and convalescent phases of COVID-19. The prospective study material was composed of cDNA or gDNA derived from T cells, B-cell-depleted T cells, or PBMCs. Subjects who had been exposed to COVID-19, were actively infected with it, or had recovered from it provided the deeply sampled blood TCRbeta repertoires that made up the dataset. The repertoires were released in a freely available public database intended as a resource for research on the immune response to SARS-CoV-2. Samples were obtained from the ongoing ImmuneRACE study (first 160 participants) and from over 1,000 subjects provided by 6 global collaborators. A de-identified subject ID, COVID-19 status, age in years and sex were almost always included in the sample metadata. Where HLA class I and class II types were available, the types were taken from metadata supplied by the sample provider, not from assay-based typing. Results and caveats for the whole study, not just this receptor: The quantity of clinical and demographic metadata differed by source and by participant and was supplied without curation.

Reading from cysteine to phenylalanine, the CDR3 counts 13 amino acids. Of all the DNA, just the CDR3 is kept, 39 bases in frame from base 1. Trimming leaves V shorter by 4 bases and J shorter by 11 bases, with the junction holding 9 bases beyond the gene matches. The germline V gene gives CDR1 as SGHDT and CDR2 as YYEEEE. This receptor was obtained from a man aged 30 to 45 who had recovered from COVID-19. The V and J genes are TRBV5-6 and TRBJ2-1; TRBD2 fits 7 bases in the junction. The sample comprised PBMCs or T cells enriched from blood (not recorded which). The CDR3 region reads CASSEILASKQFF. The DNA reads as follows: TGTGCCAGCAGCGAGATACTAGCGTCCAAGCAGTTCTTC. Full variable domain (CDR3 extended with the reference TRBV5-6 and TRBJ2-1 proteins): DAGVTQSPTHLIKTRGQQVTLRCSPKSGHDTVSWYQQALGQGPQFIFQYYEEEERQRGNFPDRFSGHQFPNYSSELNVNALLLGDSALYLCASSEILASKQFFGPGTRLTVL.